The clone carrying this T cell receptor (beta chain) was seen at least ten times. These data belong to a study of regulatory T cells in long-lasting Graves disease. The time point denotes: newly diagnosed GD, antithyroid drugs for less than 3 months. Scientists built the TCR library using RNA that was extracted from PBMCs. CDR3-region Arm-PCR and iRepertoire HTBI primers produced the TCR beta libraries. Each CDR3 protein is one row after TCRdb ran MiXCR on the multiplex PCR reads. In the table there are 250,000 to 300,000 distinct CDR3 sequences, around 19% of which are singletons. From germline, CDR1 is PRHDT and CDR2 FYEKMQ (reference sequence). The length of the CDR3 is 16 residues. V dropped 5 bases and J dropped 1; count of bases not matched to a gene: 10. These data were also filed under a second study, of T cells in Graves' hyperthyroidism and ophthalmopathy. As that study records: Researchers ran a first-round RT-PCR on the TCR CDR3 using the HTBI primer set.

This TCR was recovered from a woman aged 30 to 39 with Graves disease. The chain combines TRBV13 with TRBJ1-1, with 7 bases that match TRBD1. This specimen was peripheral blood mononuclear cells (PBMCs), taken at new diagnosis, from a patient treated with antithyroid drugs. The DNA for the CDR3 is TGTGCCAGCAGCCCGATCTCGGCAGGGGGGAACACTGAAGCTTTCTTT. This gives the protein CASSPISAGGNTEAFF.